A single TCR beta chain is shown here with its context. Its antigen is as yet unknown. Nominal health characterized the donors when sampled, though unrecorded immune exposures were likely. This sample is part of a study of cytomegalovirus exposure and HLA in healthy donors. PCR amplification relied on 60 Vbeta primers (plus 13 Jbeta primers). Only in-frame clones appear in the TCRdb table, and some are missing; sequencing was by immunoSEQ multiplex PCR. This sample has some 220,000 clones, with roughly 78% found just once. Whole-study findings and limits: The study found most TCR sequences rare, yet found some public TCRs in many donors. The presence/absence work took it that sequencing depth was about the same across donors. Later analysis identified a missense DCLRE1C variant that was linked to TCR beta V- and J-gene trimming.

The specimen was PBMCs. This TCR came from a boy younger than 18 in good health and CMV-seronegative.

The CDR3 coding sequence is TGCAGCGTTGAATGGGGCACTAACTATGGCTACACCTTC. It translates to CSVEWGTNYGYTF. V usage is TRBV29-1 and J usage is TRBJ1-2, with D maybe TRBD1 (5 bases). The CDR3 extends over 13 amino acids. V was pared by 2 bases and J by 0 bases, with 7 bases between. In germline, CDR1 is SQVTM, CDR2 ANQGSEA.